The rows below give T cell receptor beta chains drawn from one sample of a study of cytomegalovirus exposure and HLA in healthy donors. Using immunoSEQ multiplex PCR, the repertoire was profiled, and TCRdb retains in-frame clones only, with some absent. This table holds about 200,000 clones, approximately 79% found once. Sequencing was done on a sample of PBMCs. Every receptor here comes from a man aged 50-60 years in good health and CMV-seronegative. CDR3s include the opening cysteine and the closing phenylalanine or tryptophan.

j_gene: TRBJ2-7; v_gene: TRBV9; CDR3aa: CASSASPGSSYEQYF
j_gene: TRBJ2-7; v_gene: TRBV23-1; CDR3aa: CASSQSAWGRIYEQYF
j_gene: TRBJ2-3; v_gene: TRBV5-6; CDR3aa: CASSLVADTQYF
j_gene: TRBJ2-3; v_gene: TRBV6-5; CDR3aa: CASSPGQNTDTQYF
j_gene: TRBJ2-7; v_gene: TRBV21-1; CDR3aa: CASSKLRTGEGEQYF
j_gene: TRBJ2-5; v_gene: TRBV2; CDR3aa: CASSEGTSGGPQETQYF
j_gene: TRBJ2-7; v_gene: TRBV28; CDR3aa: CASSFRHMAYEQYF
j_gene: TRBJ1-1; v_gene: TRBV10-3; CDR3aa: CAISAPSRGRGAFF
j_gene: TRBJ2-1; v_gene: TRBV2; CDR3aa: CASSSESSYNEQFF
j_gene: TRBJ2-1; v_gene: TRBV2; CDR3aa: CASIAGIDRGEQFF
j_gene: TRBJ2-1; v_gene: TRBV18; CDR3aa: CATTPRSGRVGDEQFF
j_gene: TRBJ2-1; v_gene: TRBV20-1; CDR3aa: CSARGESQQFF
j_gene: TRBJ2-3; v_gene: TRBV28; CDR3aa: CASSTPSAGETDTQYF
j_gene: TRBJ2-1; v_gene: TRBV9; CDR3aa: CASSAWGRRSSYNEQFF
j_gene: TRBJ1-1; v_gene: TRBV28; CDR3aa: CASAGGASTEAFF
j_gene: TRBJ2-7; v_gene: TRBV7-2; CDR3aa: CASSLDYYEQYF
j_gene: TRBJ2-1; v_gene: TRBV27; CDR3aa: CASSFPAGGAYNEQFF
j_gene: TRBJ1-5; v_gene: TRBV28; CDR3aa: CASSGISGAGGQPQHF
j_gene: TRBJ2-3; v_gene: TRBV2; CDR3aa: CASSEAWRADTQYF
j_gene: TRBJ1-1; v_gene: TRBV28; CDR3aa: CASSFGQGGTEAFF
j_gene: TRBJ1-1; v_gene: TRBV29-1; CDR3aa: CSVVKNTEAFF
j_gene: TRBJ2-6; v_gene: TRBV6-1; CDR3aa: CASSENSSGANVLTF
j_gene: TRBJ1-4; v_gene: TRBV19; CDR3aa: CASSIKRTVNEKLFF
j_gene: TRBJ1-3; v_gene: TRBV30; CDR3aa: CAWSSSPGNTIYF
j_gene: TRBJ2-7; v_gene: TRBV28; CDR3aa: CASSLGPRTYEQYF
j_gene: TRBJ2-3; v_gene: TRBV7-9; CDR3aa: CASSLRGGPDTDTQYF
j_gene: TRBJ2-7; v_gene: TRBV28; CDR3aa: CASSRTGSHEQYF
j_gene: TRBJ2-5; v_gene: TRBV27; CDR3aa: CASSLRGLAGEETQYF
j_gene: TRBJ2-5; v_gene: TRBV5-6; CDR3aa: CASSSVIQETQYF